These 23 T cell receptor beta chains share one sample of origin, sequenced in a study of cytomegalovirus exposure and HLA in healthy donors. The primer mix had 60 Vbeta and 13 Jbeta primers. Produced via immunoSEQ multiplex PCR; TCRdb's table is partial and in-frame only. The sample table sets out approximately 110,000 clones. Sequencing input: PBMCs. The origin of the receptors is a man in his fifties or sixties in good health and CMV-seronegative.

The J gene is TRBJ2-7, the V gene TRBV4-1, with TRBD2 as a possible D gene (6 bases). In germline, CDR1 is MGHRA, CDR2 YSYEKL. The CDR3 covers 14 residues. Trimming pared 4 bases from V and 2 bases from J, leaving 12 bases between. The CDR3 DNA reads as TGCGCCAGCAGCCGCTCCGGGGGAACCTACGAGCAGTACTTC. Encoded protein: CASSRSGGTYEQYF.

The V and J genes are TRBV2 and TRBJ1-1, with a possible D match to TRBD1 (6 bases). With 5 bases removed from V and 2 bases from J, the gap between germline ends came to 12 bases. Germline V gives CDR1 SNHLY, CDR2 FYNNEI. The CDR3 sequence is 14 residues long. The CDR3: CASSSYRENTEAFF. The DNA of the CDR3 is TGTGCCAGCAGTTCTTACAGGGAAAACACTGAAGCTTTCTTT.

The rearrangement links TRBV29-1 to TRBJ2-1, with 7 bases that match TRBD1. This CDR3 contains 13 residues. Germline loops: CDR1 SQVTM, CDR2 ANQGSEA. J was trimmed by 7 bases and V by 7 bases; bases with no gene match: 10. The CDR3 loop reads CSAHRDSLNEQFF. The DNA of the CDR3 is TGCAGCGCTCACCGGGACAGTCTAAATGAGCAGTTCTTC.

Details on this clone: One end of the junction varies from germline; a read error may be responsible. The same CDR3 arises from other DNA sequences in this sample as well. This chain links TRBV7-6 with TRBJ2-5; 13 bases map to TRBD2. CDR3 length: 16 amino acids. Germline assignment: CDR1 SGHVS and CDR2 FNYEAQ. CDR3: CASSSGLAGVLETQYF. The CDR3 DNA is TGTGCCAGCAGCTCAGGACTAGCGGGAGTGCTAGAGACTCAGTACTTC.

J is TRBJ2-5 and V is TRBV5-4, with TRBD1 as a possible D gene (6 bases). Trimming shortened V by 1 base and J by 5 bases, and 12 bases separated the two germline ends. The CDR3 covers 14 residues. In germline, CDR1 is SGHNT, CDR2 YYREEE (reference sequence). The CDR3 spells CASSLFPGDETQYF. The CDR3 nucleotides read TGTGCCAGCAGCTTGTTTCCAGGGGATGAGACCCAGTACTTC.

The genes are TRBV11-2 and TRBJ1-1; 7 nucleotides align to TRBD1. CDR3 size: 14 residues. Germline lookup yields CDR1 SGHAT and CDR2 FQNNGV. The V and J ends lost 5 bases and 4 bases, in that order; junction bases with no gene match: 7. The CDR3 protein is CASSLTGVVTEAFF. The CDR3 region has the DNA TGTGCCAGCAGCCTAACAGGGGTGGTCACTGAAGCTTTCTTT.

The genes are TRBV4-3 and TRBJ2-1; no clear D gene. V shed 1 base and J shed 7 bases, with 17 bases lying between them. The CDR3 loop spans 16 amino acids. Germline V CDR1 and CDR2: LGHNA, YSLEER. CDR3 sequence (DNA): TGCGCCAGCAGCCAAGGCGATAGTTTCCTCTTAAATGAGCAGTTCTTC. It yields the protein CASSQGDSFLLNEQFF.

The chain joins TRBV19 to TRBJ2-3; the match to TRBD2 covers 8 bases. This CDR3 has 17 residues. Germline V CDR1 and CDR2: LNHDA, SQIVND (reference sequence). Trimming removed 1 base from V and 3 bases from J; junction bases left unmatched: 9. This CDR3 is CASSIGFYLAGTDTQYF. CDR3 nucleotides: TGTGCCAGTAGTATAGGTTTTTACCTAGCGGGTACAGATACGCAGTATTTT.

The chain joins TRBV4-1 to TRBJ2-5, with 11 nucleotides matching TRBD2. Germline assignment: CDR1 MGHRA and CDR2 YSYEKL. The CDR3 is 17 amino acids. Trimming at V came to 0 bases and at J to 1 base, leaving 4 bases not matched to a gene. This chain's CDR3 is CASSQEEGLAVQETQYF. CDR3 sequence (DNA): TGCGCCAGCAGCCAAGAAGAGGGACTAGCGGTCCAAGAGACCCAGTACTTC.

Turning to this clone: Additional DNA sequences in this sample encode the identical CDR3. The chain employs TRBV9 and TRBJ1-1; D is ambiguous. Germline V gene sequence: CDR1 SGDLS, CDR2 YYNGEE. V lost 4 bases to trimming and J lost 4 bases, with 5 bases between them. CDR3 size: 11 residues. CDR3 nucleotides: TGTGCCAGCAGCCCGGGCACTGAAGCTTTCTTT. Protein sequence: CASSPGTEAFF.

The chain has TRBV4-3 and TRBJ1-3, with 7 bases fitting TRBD1. CDR3 length equals 17 residues. CDR1 and CDR2 (germline): LGHNA, YSLEER. V lost 0 bases and J lost 0; bases outside the gene matches: 5. The CDR3 spells CASSQEWTGISGNTIYF. The CDR3 nucleotides read TGCGCCAGCAGCCAAGAATGGACAGGCATCTCTGGAAACACCATATATTTT.

V gene TRBV7-9 combines with J gene TRBJ1-2; 12 bases are a match to TRBD1. CDR3 size: 15 residues. V gave up 5 bases and J gave up 8 bases; unmatched junction bases: 9. Germline-derived CDR1 and CDR2 are SEHNR and FQNEAQ (reference sequence). CDR3 in DNA: TGTGCCAGCAGCCCAAGCGGGGGACAGGGGGCAGGCTACACCTTC. Protein sequence: CASSPSGGQGAGYTF.

This chain connects TRBV12-5 to TRBJ2-7, with 7 nucleotides matching TRBD2. Trimming removed 6 bases from V and 1 base from J; junction bases left unmatched: 9. CDR1 LGHNT and CDR2 FRNRAP come from the germline V gene. CDR3 length equals 15 residues. DNA of the CDR3: TGTGCTAGTGGGGCGGGGGTGAGTATTTCCTACGAGCAGTACTTC. Its protein product is CASGAGVSISYEQYF. The full variable domain, in which reference TRBV12-5 and TRBJ2-7 provide the parts outside the CDR3, is DARVTQTPRHKVTEMGQEVTMRCQPILGHNTVFWYRQTMMQGLELLAYFRNRAPLDDSGMPKDRFSAEMPDATLATLKIQPSEPRDSAVYFCASGAGVSISYEQYFGPGTRLTVT.

This chain links TRBV14 with TRBJ2-1, with 7 bases that match TRBD1. Losses at the gene ends were 4 bases for V and 0 bases for J; bases not matched to a gene: 9. The CDR3 loop spans 17 amino acids. Germline CDR1 reads SGHDN; CDR2 reads FVKESK. CDR3 amino acids: CASSRLKQGSSYNEQFF. The CDR3 bases are TGTGCCAGCAGCCGATTGAAACAGGGGAGCTCCTACAATGAGCAGTTCTTC.

The chain links TRBV5-1 to TRBJ1-2; 8 bases align to TRBD1. The V and J ends lost 3 bases and 6 bases, in that order; junction bases with no gene match: 13. Germline assignment: CDR1 SGHRS and CDR2 YFSETQ. The CDR3 spans 16 residues. This CDR3 is CASSSGGVRTGDGYTF. CDR3 DNA sequence: TGCGCCAGCAGCTCAGGGGGCGTCCGGACTGGTGATGGCTACACCTTC.

This chain uses TRBV6-1 with TRBJ2-5; D uncertain. The J call could be wrong; TRBJ2-7 is a better fit for the DNA end. CDR1 and CDR2 (germline): MNHNS, SASEGT. The CDR3 length is 15 residues. CDR3 DNA sequence: TGTGCCAGCAGAGAGGCCGGTGGGTCCCTATACGAGCAGTACTTC. It is translated as CASREAGGSLYEQYF.

In the case of this clone: An end of the junction does not agree with germline; a read error may underlie this. The chain couples TRBV4-1 to TRBJ1-6; D call uncertain. The germline V gene has CDR1 MGHRA and CDR2 YSYEKL. This CDR3 is built from 15 residues. The CDR3 spells CASSQESQINSSLHF. DNA of the CDR3: TGCGCCAGCAGCCAAGAAAGTCAGATTAATTCATCCCTCCACTTT.

Here the CDR3 reads CASSPGGALNYGYTF. The CDR3 region has the DNA TGTGCCAGCTCACCAGGAGGGGCCCTCAACTATGGCTACACCTTC. The chain has TRBV18 and TRBJ1-2; a weak D match, TRBD1 (5 bases). Germline loops: CDR1 KGHSH, CDR2 LQKENI. The CDR3 runs to 15 residues. The germline V and J ends were trimmed by 2 bases and 2 bases, with 12 bases remaining between them.

The chain has TRBV4-3 and TRBJ1-5; 7 bases are a match to TRBD1. V trimming: 5 bases; J trimming: 7 bases; junction bases outside the gene matches: 14. The CDR3 length is 16 residues. Germline V gene lookup returns CDR1 LGHNA and CDR2 YSLEER. CDR3 sequence: CASSASLTDRDQPQHF. The CDR3 DNA follows: TGCGCCAGCAGCGCCTCACTTACTGACAGGGACCAGCCCCAGCATTTT.

The chain carries TRBV7-9 and TRBJ1-2; D gene ambiguous. The CDR3 loop spans 13 amino acids. The germline V gene encodes CDR1 SEHNR and CDR2 FQNEAQ (reference sequence). The V end lost 2 bases, the J end lost 4 bases, and 8 bases lay between the germline ends. The CDR3 DNA reads TGTGCCAGCAGCTTATCCCAGTCCTATGGCTACACCTTC. Translating it yields CASSLSQSYGYTF.

The gene calls are TRBV6-6 and TRBJ2-5; D possibly corresponds to TRBD2 (6 bases). The ends were cut back, 4 bases at V and 3 bases at J, with 12 bases in the middle. This CDR3 has 14 residues. Looked up from germline, CDR1 is MNHNY and CDR2 is SVGAGI (reference sequence). CDR3 loop: CASSSRDLKETQYF. Here the CDR3 DNA reads TGTGCCAGCAGTTCCCGGGACTTGAAAGAGACCCAGTACTTC.

CDR3 in amino acids: CATSRGGQGAYEQYF. Here the CDR3 DNA reads TGTGCCACCAGCAGAGGGGGACAGGGAGCCTACGAGCAGTACTTC. The chain employs TRBV15 and TRBJ2-7, with TRBD1 identical over 9 bases. The germline V gene has CDR1 LNHNV and CDR2 YYDKDF (reference sequence). Trimming removed 1 base from V and 2 bases from J; junction bases left unmatched: 3. The CDR3 consists of 15 residues.

The chain has TRBV9 and TRBJ1-1, with a weak D call TRBD1 (5 bases). Trimming left V 4 bases short and J 4 bases short, with 20 bases between. CDR3 size: 16 residues. Germline-derived CDR1 and CDR2 are SGDLS and YYNGEE. The CDR3 protein is CASSPREGPTPTEAFF. CDR3 nucleotides: TGTGCCAGCAGCCCTAGGGAGGGACCAACTCCCACTGAAGCTTTCTTT.